A selection of T cell receptor beta chains follows, all from one sample in a study of T cell repertoires in cytomegalovirus infection. No cognate antigen is known for these TCRs. TCRdb redid the calling of the reads with MiXCR, one entry per CDR3 protein. Seen here are just over 450,000 distinct CDR3 sequences, under 45% observed once, and the top ten hold about two fifths. The starting material was cultured PBMCs, obtained from culture after CMV antigen stimulation. These receptors came from a human donor in good health (CMV status not recorded). Some clones in this sample may be carry-over from other donors' samples. Each CDR3 is given without its conserved first and last residue. The D gene is left open where the match is weak.

>TRBV7-2|.
ASSLATNNEQF
>TRBV7-2|.
ASSLSPIGEQY
>TRBV27|TRBD2
ASSRGLAGQETQY
>TRBV7-8|TRBD1
ASLSPGQENTGELF
>TRBV6-1|TRBD1
ASSTTGGGDQPQH
>TRBV7-2|TRBD2
ASSQAPGAGGGNIQY
>TRBV28|.
ASSSASGGNQPQH
>TRBV3-1|TRBD1
ASSQVGTGGSGEQY
>TRBV4-1|.
ASSQGGNYGYT
>TRBV7-2|.
ASSAGVAGELF
>TRBV7-2|.
ASTAGVAQETQY
>TRBV12-3/TRBV12-4|.
ASSFAGGRPDTQY
>TRBV9|TRBD1
ASSPLTPGQGRYT
>TRBV11-2|.
ASSLGPGDPPYNEQF
>TRBV7-3|TRBD1
ASSLGQGAFNQPQH
>TRBV2|TRBD2
ASGREGRETQY
>TRBV15|.
ATSRDLDWTRDGYT
>TRBV7-8|.
ASSLDRELFDEQF
>TRBV5-1|.
ASSLEQGNYNEQF
>TRBV2|.
ASTPGGLRTETQY
>TRBV7-2|.
ASSINRVSVLNIQY
>TRBV4-1|TRBD1
ASSPTPTRTGGDGYT
>TRBV14|.
ASSSYPDTQY
>TRBV7-6|.
ASSLDPGEGYNSPLH
>TRBV7-6|TRBD2
ASSPSPASGANVPT
>TRBV7-8|.
ASSLSRGAEY
>TRBV2|TRBD1
ASSRQGPAEAF
>TRBV6-6|.
ASSYSIGSETQY
>TRBV7-2|TRBD1
ASSLRQGMDTQY
>TRBV2|.
ASSLQGRNTIY
>TRBV7-8|TRBD2
ASNNWRGETQY
>TRBV6-5|.
ASRRGLIYNEQF
>TRBV7-6|TRBD2
ASSTLAGGPSDYEQY
>TRBV12-3/TRBV12-4|.
ASSLPPGDTGELF
>TRBV27|TRBD2
ASSYFPASGLETQY
>TRBV7-6|TRBD2
ASSSVSGRFGNEQF
>TRBV7-2|.
ASSLMRGSTDTQY
>TRBV7-8|.
ASSLGNRYNSPLH
>TRBV7-2|TRBD1
ASSTRGGPNSNQPQH
>TRBV7-4|.
ASSPGDSPYYYYEQY
>TRBV6-2/TRBV6-3|TRBD1
ASRSTGGEQETQY
>TRBV4-1|.
ASSFGVGDEQF
>TRBV3-1|.
ASSPKGWAQPQH
>TRBV18|.
ASSPKEQGTNTGELF
>TRBV28|.
ASSVITTGTPSGANVLT
>TRBV7-7|.
ASSSSRQETQY
>TRBV20-1|.
SARATRGTGELF
>TRBV12-3/TRBV12-4|.
ASSPTGRYMNTEAF
>TRBV12-3/TRBV12-4|TRBD1
ASSFSRWGPPSPGQGVHEQY
>TRBV7-6|.
ASRTTGESTDTQY
>TRBV7-2|TRBD2
ASSVGGSGSNNEQF
>TRBV3-1|.
ASSQLANEQY
>TRBV7-6|.
ASSFGPSGANVLT
>TRBV7-2|TRBD1
ASSLGGTGRYEQY
>TRBV3-1|.
ASSQGWNNEKLF
>TRBV7-2|.
ASSLTGGAEAF
>TRBV7-9|.
ASSPKRETQY
>TRBV11-2|.
ASSLAQLVETQY
>TRBV7-2|.
ASSSGSGYRTQY